A selection of T cell receptor beta chains follows, all from one sample in a study of cytomegalovirus exposure and HLA in healthy donors. TCRdb keeps only in-frame clones here, not all; method: immunoSEQ multiplex PCR. The sample lists approximately 140,000 clones, around 84% seen once, with about 3% in the top ten. The sequencing sample was made of PBMCs. The receptors come from a man in his forties in good health and CMV-seropositive. CDR3s include the opening cysteine and the closing phenylalanine or tryptophan. The D gene is left open where the match is weak. Only part of the rows carry a size: once, few, many, or a class if the clone is expanded.

j_call clone_size v_call d_call cdr3_aa cdr3_nt
TRBJ2-5 once TRBV21-1 NA CASSRTGFQETQYF TGTGCCAGCAGCCGGACAGGGTTCCAAGAGACCCAGTACTTC
TRBJ2-6 once TRBV4-3 TRBD2 CASSQGLAGGSGANVLTF TGCGCCAGCAGCCAAGGACTAGCGGGAGGCTCTGGGGCCAACGTCCTGACTTTC
TRBJ2-2 NA TRBV5-4 TRBD2 CASSLGLAGESVTGELFF TGTGCCAGCAGCTTAGGACTAGCGGGAGAATCTGTCACCGGGGAGCTGTTTTTT
TRBJ2-5 NA TRBV5-1 NA CASRRDSQETQYF TGCGCCAGCCGCCGGGACTCTCAAGAGACCCAGTACTTC
TRBJ2-7 few TRBV19 NA CASKPGHKGVGEQYF TGTGCCAGTAAACCGGGACACAAAGGGGTGGGCGAGCAGTACTTC
TRBJ2-3 NA TRBV4-3 TRBD2 CASSQRLAGSTDTQYF TGCGCCAGCAGCCAAAGACTAGCGGGGTCCACAGATACGCAGTATTTT
TRBJ2-1 NA TRBV12-5 TRBD1 CASGTGTGIEQFF TGTGCTAGTGGAACCGGGACAGGGATCGAGCAGTTCTTC
TRBJ1-1 NA TRBV5-1 TRBD1 CASRFQGAIGNMYTEAFF TGCGCCAGCAGATTCCAGGGGGCGATTGGGAACATGTACACTGAAGCTTTCTTT
TRBJ2-3 NA TRBV28 NA CASSRGQLNTDTQYF TGTGCCAGCAGCAGAGGACAGCTTAACACAGATACGCAGTATTTT
TRBJ2-5 NA TRBV7-6 TRBD2 CASSPETSGVQETQYF TGTGCCAGCAGCCCCGAGACTAGCGGGGTTCAAGAGACCCAGTACTTC
TRBJ1-2 NA TRBV5-8 NA CASSVDSLYGYTF TGTGCCAGCAGTGTGGACAGTCTCTATGGCTACACCTTC
TRBJ2-7 NA TRBV19 NA CASSIDGDEQYF TGTGCCAGTAGTATCGACGGGGACGAGCAGTACTTC
TRBJ1-3 NA TRBV11-2 TRBD1 CASSLQGKQNTIYF TGTGCCAGCAGCCTACAGGGGAAGCAGAACACCATATATTTT
TRBJ2-1 NA TRBV10-1 TRBD2 CASSKGLASFNEQFF TGCGCCAGCAGTAAAGGACTAGCGTCCTTCAATGAGCAGTTCTTC
TRBJ1-3 NA TRBV5-1 NA CASSLAPGPNSGNTIYF TGCGCCAGCAGCTTGGCTCCAGGTCCGAACTCTGGAAACACCATATATTTT
TRBJ2-5 NA TRBV29-1 NA CSVEDRGTSQETQYF TGCAGCGTTGAAGATCGGGGGACGTCCCAAGAGACCCAGTACTTC
TRBJ2-3 NA TRBV27 TRBD2 CASSSLAGGGTDTQYF TGTGCCAGCAGTTCCTTAGCGGGAGGGGGCACAGATACGCAGTATTTT
TRBJ1-2 NA TRBV12-5 TRBD1 CASGLPQGSYTF TGTGCTAGTGGTTTACCACAGGGGAGCTACACCTTC
TRBJ1-2 NA TRBV13 TRBD1 CASTKLTPRDSRPYTF TGTGCCAGCACCAAACTCACCCCCCGGGACAGTCGGCCCTACACCTTC
TRBJ2-1 NA TRBV12-5 TRBD2 CASGWGLAGGYNEQFF TGTGCTAGTGGTTGGGGACTAGCGGGAGGTTACAATGAGCAGTTCTTC
TRBJ1-2 NA TRBV7-9 NA CSSSLTGSNYGYTF TGTTCCAGCAGCTTAACAGGATCGAACTATGGCTACACCTTC
TRBJ2-2 NA TRBV19 TRBD2 CASSISGRTYTNTGELFF TGTGCCAGTAGTATTAGCGGGAGGACTTATACGAACACCGGGGAGCTGTTTTTT
TRBJ1-1 NA TRBV29-1 NA CSAPGGLTDAFF TGCAGCGCCCCGGGGGGGTTGACGGACGCTTTCTTT
TRBJ1-1 NA TRBV9 NA CASSVVTERPEAFF TGTGCCAGCAGCGTCGTCACAGAACGACCTGAAGCTTTCTTT
TRBJ1-5 NA TRBV25-1 TRBD1 CASSVGQGNQPQHF TGTGCCAGCAGTGTAGGACAGGGCAATCAGCCCCAGCATTTT
TRBJ2-7 NA TRBV15 TRBD2 CATSRRAGGPYEQYF TGTGCCACCAGCAGGAGGGCGGGAGGGCCGTACGAGCAGTACTTC
TRBJ2-2 few TRBV4-2 TRBD2 CASSQELAGPSGELFF TGTGCCAGCAGCCAAGAACTAGCGGGTCCGTCCGGGGAGCTGTTTTTT
TRBJ2-7 NA TRBV7-3 TRBD1 CASSPGGQGYEQYF TGTGCCAGCAGCCCAGGAGGACAGGGCTACGAGCAGTACTTC
TRBJ1-2 NA TRBV9 NA CASSQQGRAFNYGYTF TGTGCCAGCAGCCAGCAGGGCAGGGCCTTTAACTATGGCTACACCTTC
TRBJ2-5 once TRBV30 TRBD2 CAWSAWTSGSEQYF TGTGCCTGGAGCGCCTGGACTAGCGGCTCTGAGCAGTACTTC
TRBJ2-7 once TRBV7-9 NA CSSSLDGEQYF TGTTCCAGCAGCTTAGACGGCGAGCAGTACTTC
TRBJ1-6 NA TRBV7-9 TRBD1 CASSSRDRDGSPLHF TGTGCCAGCAGCTCTCGGGACAGGGACGGTTCACCCCTCCACTTT
TRBJ2-3 NA TRBV10-2 NA CASSAGKKTDTQYF TGCGCCAGCAGTGCAGGGAAGAAGACAGATACGCAGTATTTT
TRBJ1-1 NA TRBV5-1 NA CASSRRTKNTEAFF TGCGCCAGCAGTAGGCGGACAAAGAACACTGAAGCTTTCTTT
TRBJ2-1 NA TRBV7-3 NA CASSLDASLYNEQFF TGTGCCAGCAGCTTAGATGCGAGCCTGTACAATGAGCAGTTCTTC
TRBJ2-7 NA TRBV21-1 NA CASRKQGSYEQYF TGTGCCAGCAGAAAACAGGGGTCCTACGAGCAGTACTTC
TRBJ2-5 once TRBV30 NA CAWTLGGSETQYF TGTGCCTGGACCTTAGGGGGTTCGGAGACCCAGTACTTC
TRBJ1-4 once TRBV7-2 NA CASSDGGPNEKLFF TGTGCCAGCAGCGACGGGGGACCTAATGAAAAACTGTTTTTT
TRBJ2-7 few TRBV6-1 NA CASSEEEVPSSRYEQYF TGTGCCAGCAGTGAAGAGGAGGTACCGAGTTCGCGGTACGAGCAGTACTTC
TRBJ2-3 few TRBV30 TRBD1 CACPLGTGHSDTQYF TGTGCCTGCCCACTTGGGACAGGGCATTCAGATACGCAGTATTTT
TRBJ2-5 NA TRBV7-6 TRBD2 CASSPGGLAGNQETQYF TGTGCCAGCAGCCCCGGGGGACTAGCGGGTAACCAAGAGACCCAGTACTTC
TRBJ2-5 NA TRBV5-4 NA CASSTGRGGETQYF TGTGCCAGCAGCACGGGCCGGGGAGGAGAGACCCAGTACTTC
TRBJ2-5 few TRBV19 TRBD1 CASSQGAPPETQYF TGTGCCAGTAGCCAGGGGGCGCCTCCAGAGACCCAGTACTTC
TRBJ2-1 NA TRBV6-1 NA CASSDNWSINEQFF TGTGCCAGCAGTGATAATTGGAGCATTAATGAGCAGTTCTTC
TRBJ2-3 NA TRBV5-1 NA CASSFGTRIDTQYF TGCGCCAGCAGCTTTGGGACACGAATAGATACGCAGTATTTT